The T cell receptor beta chain under discussion was sequenced for a study of shared clonotypes between healthy human individuals. Germline lookup yields CDR1 MDHEN and CDR2 SYDVKM. This CDR3 contains 14 residues. The J segment lost 9 bases and the V segment lost 6 bases, leaving 12 bases of the junction unmatched. Without sorting, samples used about 90 million PBMCs for genomic DNA. Assay: immunoSEQ multiplex PCR; the TCRdb copy retains only in-frame clones and omits some. The sample lists more than 400,000 clones, 81% occurring once. The rearrangement uses TRBV28 and TRBJ1-2; 8 bases map to TRBD1. The material sequenced was PBMCs. The TCR sequence derives from a woman aged 40-49 years in good health. Some clones in this sample may be carry-over from other donors' samples. The CDR3 here is CASSRAQGARSYTF. In DNA, the CDR3 is TGTGCCAGCAGCCGCGCGCAGGGGGCACGTAGCTACACCTTC.